The 17 T cell receptor beta chains below come from one sample, sequenced in a study of regulatory T cells in long-lasting Graves disease. TCR beta libraries were built with iRepertoire HTBI primers and Arm-PCR of CDR3 regions. Each CDR3 protein is one row after TCRdb ran MiXCR on the multiplex PCR reads. The profile shows approximately 470,000 distinct CDR3 sequences, 15% to 20% of them singletons. Time point denoted: newly diagnosed GD, antithyroid drugs for less than 3 months. PBMCs were the source of the RNA used for TCR sequencing. These same data were also listed under a study on T cells in Graves' hyperthyroidism and ophthalmopathy.

Sample: peripheral blood mononuclear cells (PBMCs), taken at new diagnosis, from a patient treated with antithyroid drugs. The origin of the receptors is a man in his forties with Graves disease.

About this clonotype: The conserved closing phenylalanine or tryptophan is absent in this CDR3, likely reflecting a read error. This chain uses TRBV9 with TRBJ2-3; 9 positions match TRBD1. V lost 0 bases and J lost 4; bases outside the gene matches: 3. CDR3 length: 15 amino acids. CDR1 SGDLS and CDR2 YYNGEE come from the germline V gene. Written as DNA, the CDR3 is TGTGCCAGCAGCGTAGAGGGACAGGGTTCAGATACGCAGTATCTT. It encodes CASSVEGQGSDTQYL.

This clonotype was observed a few times. V gene TRBV7-9 combines with J gene TRBJ2-1; D is undetermined. Germline values: CDR1 SEHNR, CDR2 FQNEAQ (reference sequence). CDR3 length equals 12 residues. Trimming removed 4 bases at V and 7 bases at J, with 8 bases between. The CDR3 DNA reads as TGTGCCAGCAGCTCCAACGGAAATGAGCAGTTCTTC. Its translation: CASSSNGNEQFF. The full variable domain, rest sourced from reference TRBV7-9 and TRBJ2-1, is DTGVSQNPRHKITKRGQNVTFRCDPISEHNRLYWYRQTLGQGPEFLTYFQNEAQLEKSRLLSDRFSAERPKGSFSTLEIQRTEQGDSAMYLCASSSNGNEQFFGPGTRLTVL.

The chain recombines TRBV11-2 with TRBJ2-2, with a weak D call TRBD2 (6 bases). The CDR3 sequence is 14 residues long. The germline CDR1 and CDR2 sequences are SGHAT and FQNNGV. V lost 6 bases and J lost 6, with 14 bases in between. CDR3 sequence reads: CASSKVRRAGELFF. The CDR3 DNA follows: TGTGCCAGCAGTAAGGTTAGGAGGGCCGGGGAGCTGTTTTTT.

V usage is TRBV9 and J usage is TRBJ2-7; 8 bases map to TRBD2. The CDR3 runs to 14 residues. V lost 4 bases to trimming and J lost 3 bases; unmatched junction nucleotides: 6. The germline V gene encodes CDR1 SGDLS and CDR2 YYNGEE. CDR3 region: CASSYGTRGYEQYF. Written as DNA, the CDR3 is TGTGCCAGCAGCTATGGGACTAGAGGCTACGAGCAGTACTTC.

This chain uses TRBV7-8 with TRBJ1-2; D might be TRBD1 (6 bases). Trimming stripped 0 bases from V and 3 bases from J, with 11 bases between. CDR1 SGHVS and CDR2 FQNEAQ come from the germline V gene. CDR3 length: 15 amino acids. The CDR3 sequence is CASSLARGAHYGYTF. The DNA of the CDR3 is TGTGCCAGCAGCTTAGCGCGGGGGGCTCACTATGGCTACACCTTC.

A word on this clonotype: This is likely a read error, given that the CDR3 carries no conserved phenylalanine or tryptophan at its end. The DNA is omitted, as the CDR3 cannot be located on it reliably, and the CDR3 follows TCRdb's listing. J is TRBJ2-4 and V is TRBV5-1; the table's D call TRBD2 went unverified against the DNA. CDR1 SGHRS and CDR2 YFSETQ come from the germline V gene. The CDR3 has 8 amino acids, counting both end residues. The CDR3 loop is CASSLGLA.

This clonotype has at least ten counts. This chain joins TRBV2 and TRBJ1-2; D perhaps matches TRBD1 (6 bases). The germline V gene encodes CDR1 SNHLY and CDR2 FYNNEI. The CDR3 loop spans 12 amino acids. Trimming removed 2 bases from V and 8 bases from J, with 9 bases in between. DNA of the CDR3: TGTGCCAGCAGTGAAAGGGGGTTGGGCTACACCTTC. Translation gives CASSERGLGYTF.

This clonotype was counted many times. The rearrangement joins TRBV6-9 to TRBJ2-7; 7 positions agree with TRBD2. Per the germline V gene, CDR1 is MNHGY and CDR2 is SVAAGI. This CDR3 region has 17 residues. Losses at the gene ends were 3 bases for V and 2 bases for J; bases not matched to a gene: 13. The chain's CDR3 is CASSYTRSGRAPYEQYF. In DNA form, the CDR3 reads TGTGCCAGCAGTTACACCCGGAGTGGGAGGGCCCCCTACGAGCAGTACTTC.

This clonotype was seen only a few times. The chain employs TRBV5-5 and TRBJ2-3; 12 bases are shared with TRBD2. Germline loops: CDR1 SGHKS, CDR2 YYEKEE (reference sequence). Germline trimming cut 4 bases from V and 2 bases from J; bases unmatched to any gene: 11. CDR3 length: 18 residues. CDR3 DNA: TGTGCCAGCAGCCCTAGTCGGACTAGCGGGAACCCCACAGATACGCAGTATTTT. Protein product: CASSPSRTSGNPTDTQYF.

The J gene is TRBJ2-3, the V gene TRBV3-1; 8 bases line up with TRBD1. Judging by the DNA end, TRBJ2-7 fits better; the J call may be wrong. This CDR3 has 14 amino acids. Germline V gene data show CDR1 as LGHDT and CDR2 as YNNKEL (reference sequence). The CDR3 bases are TGTGCCAGCAGCCGGGACAGGCTTTCCTACGAGCAGTACTTC. This codes for CASSRDRLSYEQYF.

The chain employs TRBV2 and TRBJ2-5; D is undetermined. Germline V gene lookup returns CDR1 SNHLY and CDR2 FYNNEI. The length of the CDR3 is 14 residues. Deletions cut 5 bases from V and 4 bases from J, with 14 bases between. Here the CDR3 reads CASSLRLGRETQYF. The CDR3 DNA sequence: TGTGCCAGCAGTCTCCGACTTGGGCGAGAGACCCAGTACTTC.

In this sample, this clonotype turned up many times. This sequence joins TRBV28 and TRBJ2-1, with 11 positions matching TRBD2. Germline lookup yields CDR1 MDHEN and CDR2 SYDVKM. The CDR3 is 15 amino acids. Trimming took 4 bases from V and 4 from J; bases not matched to a gene: 3. The CDR3 loop is CASSYTSGRYNEQFF. The CDR3 DNA follows: TGTGCCAGCAGTTATACTAGCGGGAGATACAATGAGCAGTTCTTC.

This clonotype was seen repeatedly, ten times or more. The junction differs from germline at one of its ends, possibly a read error. This chain joins TRBV12-5 and TRBJ2-1; 8 positions match TRBD1. CDR3 length equals 15 residues. In germline, CDR1 is LGHNT, CDR2 FRNRAP. The CDR3 region is CASGLHRGSSNEQFF. The CDR3 DNA follows: TGTGCTAGTGGTTTGCACAGGGGGTCCTCCAATGAGCAGTTCTTC.

At least ten counts were recorded for this clonotype. V gene TRBV28 combines with J gene TRBJ2-1, with TRBD2 matching 8 bases. From germline, CDR1 is MDHEN and CDR2 SYDVKM. The CDR3 totals 14 residues. With V trimmed by 6 bases and J by 3 bases, 4 bases remained unmatched. CDR3 region: CASRPSGSYNEQFF. DNA for the CDR3: TGTGCCAGCAGGCCGAGCGGGAGCTACAATGAGCAGTTCTTC.

This clonotype came up once. The rearrangement links TRBV4-2 to TRBJ2-1; 8 bases are shared with TRBD1. The CDR3 has 18 amino acids. V lost 3 bases, J lost 3 bases, and 13 bases stayed unmatched. The germline V gene encodes CDR1 LGHNA and CDR2 YNFKEQ. CDR3 region: CASSQPKRSGGVYNEQFF. The CDR3 coding sequence is TGTGCCAGCAGCCAGCCAAAGCGGTCAGGGGGCGTCTACAATGAGCAGTTCTTC.

At least ten counts were recorded for this clonotype. This rearrangement joins TRBV11-2 to TRBJ2-7, with 9 positions matching TRBD1. CDR1 is SGHAT and CDR2 is FQNNGV in the germline V gene. J gave up 7 bases and V 7 bases, and 11 bases lay outside the gene matches. The CDR3 is 14 residues long. CDR3 sequence: CASKGDRVAGEQYF. As DNA, the CDR3 is TGTGCCAGCAAAGGGGACAGGGTTGCGGGGGAGCAGTACTTC. Full variable domain (outside the CDR3, taken from reference TRBV11-2 and TRBJ2-7): EAGVAQSPRYKIIEKRQSVAFWCNPISGHATLYWYQQILGQGPKLLIQFQNNGVVDDSQLPKDRFSAERLKGVDSTLKIQPAKLEDSAVYLCASKGDRVAGEQYFGPGTRLTVT.

The DNA for the CDR3 is TGCAGTGCTAGATCGGGACAGGGATCAGATACGCAGTATTTT. Protein product: CSARSGQGSDTQYF. The rearrangement joins TRBV20-1 to TRBJ2-3; 9 bases agree with TRBD1. Germline loops: CDR1 DFQATT, CDR2 SNEGSKA (reference sequence). This CDR3 comprises 14 residues. V lost 2 bases and J lost 4; bases outside the gene matches: 4.